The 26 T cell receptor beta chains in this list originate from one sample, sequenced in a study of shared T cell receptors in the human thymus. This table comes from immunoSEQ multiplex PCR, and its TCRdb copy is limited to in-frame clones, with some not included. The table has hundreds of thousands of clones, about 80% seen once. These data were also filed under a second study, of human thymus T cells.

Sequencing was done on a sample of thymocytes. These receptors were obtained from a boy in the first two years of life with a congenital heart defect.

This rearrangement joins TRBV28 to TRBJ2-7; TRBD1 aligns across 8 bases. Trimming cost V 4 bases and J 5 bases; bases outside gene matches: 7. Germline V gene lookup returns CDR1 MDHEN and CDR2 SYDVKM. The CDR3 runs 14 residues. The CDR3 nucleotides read TGTGCCAGCAGTTCCAGGACAGGGTTAGACGAGCAGTACTTC. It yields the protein CASSSRTGLDEQYF.

The CDR3 DNA follows: TGTGCCAGCAGTACAGGGATAGAGACCCAGTACTTC. It codes for CASSTGIETQYF. V is TRBV2 and J is TRBJ2-5, with D possibly being TRBD1 (6 bases). Germline V CDR1 and CDR2: SNHLY, FYNNEI. Trimming removed 5 bases at V and 4 bases at J, with 8 bases between. The CDR3 has 12 amino acids.

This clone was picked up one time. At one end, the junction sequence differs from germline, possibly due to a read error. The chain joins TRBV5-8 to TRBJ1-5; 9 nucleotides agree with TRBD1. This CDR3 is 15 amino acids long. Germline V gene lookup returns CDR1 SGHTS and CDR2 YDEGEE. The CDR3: CASSPGQGHNPPQHF. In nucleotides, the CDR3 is TGTGCCAGCAGCCCGGGACAGGGCCATAATCCGCCCCAGCATTTT.

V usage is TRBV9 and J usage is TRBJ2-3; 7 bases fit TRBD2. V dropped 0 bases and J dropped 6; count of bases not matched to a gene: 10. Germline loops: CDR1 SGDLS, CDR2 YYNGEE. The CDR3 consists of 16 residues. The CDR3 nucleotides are TGTGCCAGCAGCGTAGCACAGCGGGGAGCATGGGATACGCAGTATTTT. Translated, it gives CASSVAQRGAWDTQYF.

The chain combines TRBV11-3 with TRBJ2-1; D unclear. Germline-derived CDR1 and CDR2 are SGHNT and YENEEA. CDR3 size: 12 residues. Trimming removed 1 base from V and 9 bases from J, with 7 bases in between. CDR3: CASSLVSPEQFF. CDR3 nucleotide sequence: TGTGCCAGCAGCTTAGTCAGTCCTGAGCAGTTCTTC. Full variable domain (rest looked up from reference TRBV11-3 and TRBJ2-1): EAGVVQSPRYKIIEKKQPVAFWCNPISGHNTLYWYLQNLGQGPELLIRYENEEAVDDSQLPKDRFSAERLKGVDSTLKIQPAELGDSAVYLCASSLVSPEQFFGPGTRLTVL.

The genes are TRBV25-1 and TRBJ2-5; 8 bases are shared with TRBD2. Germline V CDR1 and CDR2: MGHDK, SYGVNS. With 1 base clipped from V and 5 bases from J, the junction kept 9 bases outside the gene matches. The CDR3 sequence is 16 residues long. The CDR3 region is CASSEFGTRQKETQYF. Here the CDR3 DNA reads TGTGCCAGCAGTGAATTTGGGACTAGACAGAAGGAGACCCAGTACTTC.

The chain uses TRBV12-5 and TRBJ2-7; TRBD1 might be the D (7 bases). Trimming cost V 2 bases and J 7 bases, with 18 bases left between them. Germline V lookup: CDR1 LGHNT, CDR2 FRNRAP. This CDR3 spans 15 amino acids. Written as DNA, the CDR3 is TGTGCTAGTGGTTTGCCCCAGGGGGGAGGTGGTGAGCAGTACTTC. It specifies CASGLPQGGGGEQYF.

CDR3 DNA: TGTGCCAGCAGCTTAGATCAACGGCGGGCCGAGAGATCCTACAATGAGCAGTTCTTC. Protein product: CASSLDQRRAERSYNEQFF. The rearrangement links TRBV11-3 to TRBJ2-1, with a weak D call TRBD2 (5 bases). Trimming took 0 bases from V and 1 from J, leaving 19 bases between them. The CDR3 totals 19 residues. Germline V gene sequence: CDR1 SGHNT, CDR2 YENEEA.

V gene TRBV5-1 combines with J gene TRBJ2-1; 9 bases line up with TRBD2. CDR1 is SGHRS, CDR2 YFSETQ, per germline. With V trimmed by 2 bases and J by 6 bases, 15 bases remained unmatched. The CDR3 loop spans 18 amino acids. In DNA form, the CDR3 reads TGCGCCAGCAGCTTTGCGGCATGTAGCGGGGGACGGCCCAATGAGCAGTTCTTC. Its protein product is CASSFAACSGGRPNEQFF.

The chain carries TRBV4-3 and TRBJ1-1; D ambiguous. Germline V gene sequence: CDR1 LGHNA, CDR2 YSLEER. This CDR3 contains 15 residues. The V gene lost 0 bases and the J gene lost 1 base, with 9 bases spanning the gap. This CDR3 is CASSQDGRENTEAFF. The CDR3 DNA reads TGCGCCAGCAGCCAAGATGGCCGGGAGAACACTGAAGCTTTCTTT.

The CDR3 spells CASSLAQGHEQYF. For the CDR3, the DNA is TGTGCCAGCAGCTTAGCGCAGGGCCACGAGCAGTACTTC. This chain joins TRBV7-8 and TRBJ2-7, with D perhaps matching TRBD1 (5 bases). CDR1 and CDR2 from the germline V gene are SGHVS and FQNEAQ. Between the trimmed V and J ends, which lost 0 bases and 5 bases, there was a span of 8 bases. The CDR3 spans 13 residues.

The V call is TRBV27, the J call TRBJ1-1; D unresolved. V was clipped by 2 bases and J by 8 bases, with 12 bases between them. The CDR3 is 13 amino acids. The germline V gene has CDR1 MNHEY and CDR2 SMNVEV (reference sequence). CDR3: CASSLVGGEEAFF. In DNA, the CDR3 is TGTGCCAGCAGTTTAGTAGGTGGGGAGGAAGCTTTCTTT.

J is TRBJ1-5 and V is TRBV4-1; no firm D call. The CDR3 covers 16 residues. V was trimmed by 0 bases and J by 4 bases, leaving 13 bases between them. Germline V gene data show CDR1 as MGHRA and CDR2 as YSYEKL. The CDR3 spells CASSQDPKTVNQPQHF. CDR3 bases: TGCGCCAGCAGCCAAGATCCTAAAACAGTTAATCAGCCCCAGCATTTT.

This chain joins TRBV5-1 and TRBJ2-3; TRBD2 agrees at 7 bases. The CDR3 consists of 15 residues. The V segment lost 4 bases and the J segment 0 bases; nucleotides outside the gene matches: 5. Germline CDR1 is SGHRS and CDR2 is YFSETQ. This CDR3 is CASSQPAGSTDTQYF. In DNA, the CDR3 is TGCGCCAGCAGCCAACCAGCGGGGAGCACAGATACGCAGTATTTT.

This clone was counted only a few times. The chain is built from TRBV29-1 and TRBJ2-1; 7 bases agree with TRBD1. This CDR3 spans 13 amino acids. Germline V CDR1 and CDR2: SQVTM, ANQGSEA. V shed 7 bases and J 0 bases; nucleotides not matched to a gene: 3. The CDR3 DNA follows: TGCAGCGGGGGACAGAGCTCCTACAATGAGCAGTTCTTC. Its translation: CSGGQSSYNEQFF.

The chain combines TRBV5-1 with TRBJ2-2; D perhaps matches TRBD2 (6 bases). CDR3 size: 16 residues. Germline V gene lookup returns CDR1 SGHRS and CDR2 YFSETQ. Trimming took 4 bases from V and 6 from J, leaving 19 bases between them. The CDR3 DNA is TGCGCCAGCAGCCGACTCCGGGACTCCCGGGCCGGGGAGCTGTTTTTT. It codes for CASSRLRDSRAGELFF.

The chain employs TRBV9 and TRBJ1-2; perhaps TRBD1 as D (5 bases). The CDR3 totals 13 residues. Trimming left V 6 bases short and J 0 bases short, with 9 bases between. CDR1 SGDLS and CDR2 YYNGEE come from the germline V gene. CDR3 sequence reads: CASNQGSNYGYTF. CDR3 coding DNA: TGTGCCAGCAACCAGGGATCTAACTATGGCTACACCTTC.

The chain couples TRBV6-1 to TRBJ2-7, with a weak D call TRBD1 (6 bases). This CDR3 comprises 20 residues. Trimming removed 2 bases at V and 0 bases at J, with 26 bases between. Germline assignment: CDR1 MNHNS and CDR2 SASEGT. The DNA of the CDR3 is TGTGCCAGCAGTGAAATCGCAGGGGATGTGCGGCCCGTTAGCTCCTACGAGCAGTACTTC. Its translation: CASSEIAGDVRPVSSYEQYF.

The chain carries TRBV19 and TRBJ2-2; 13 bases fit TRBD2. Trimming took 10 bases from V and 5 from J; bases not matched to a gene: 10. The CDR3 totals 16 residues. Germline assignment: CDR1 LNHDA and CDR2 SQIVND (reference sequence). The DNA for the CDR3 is TGTGCCACCAAAGGGGGGACTAGCGGGGCAACCGGGGAGCTGTTTTTT. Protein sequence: CATKGGTSGATGELFF.

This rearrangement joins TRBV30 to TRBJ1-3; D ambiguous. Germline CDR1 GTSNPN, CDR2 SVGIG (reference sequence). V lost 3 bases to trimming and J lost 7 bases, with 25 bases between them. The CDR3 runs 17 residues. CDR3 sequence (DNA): TGTGCCTGGAGGGAACCGTATGCCAGGATGAAAAGGAACACCATATATTTT. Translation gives CAWREPYARMKRNTIYF. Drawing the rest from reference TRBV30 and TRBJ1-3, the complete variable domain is SQTIHQWPATLVQPVGSPLSLECTVEGTSNPNLYWYRQAAGRGLQLLFYSVGIGQISSEVPQNLSASRPQDRQFILSSKKLLLSDSGFYLCAWREPYARMKRNTIYFGEGSWLTVV.

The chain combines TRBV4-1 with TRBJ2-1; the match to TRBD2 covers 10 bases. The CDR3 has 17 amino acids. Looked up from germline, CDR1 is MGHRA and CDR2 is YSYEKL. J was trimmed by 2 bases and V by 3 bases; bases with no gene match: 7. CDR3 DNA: TGCGCCAGCAGCCACCGAACCGGGACTAGCGCCTACAATGAGCAGTTCTTC. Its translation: CASSHRTGTSAYNEQFF.

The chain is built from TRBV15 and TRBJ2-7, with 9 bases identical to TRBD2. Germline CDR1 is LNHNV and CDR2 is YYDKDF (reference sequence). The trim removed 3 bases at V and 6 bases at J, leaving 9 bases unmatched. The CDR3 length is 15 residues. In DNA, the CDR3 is TGTGCCACCAGCAGTTGGGGACTAGCAGCCCCCGAGCAGTACTTC. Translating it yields CATSSWGLAAPEQYF.

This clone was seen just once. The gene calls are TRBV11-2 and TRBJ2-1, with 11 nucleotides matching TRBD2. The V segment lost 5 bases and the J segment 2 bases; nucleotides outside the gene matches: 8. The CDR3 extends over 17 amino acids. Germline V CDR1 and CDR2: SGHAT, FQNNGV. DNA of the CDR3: TGTGCCAGCAGCCTATCGACTAGCGGGACACCCTACAATGAGCAGTTCTTC. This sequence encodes CASSLSTSGTPYNEQFF.

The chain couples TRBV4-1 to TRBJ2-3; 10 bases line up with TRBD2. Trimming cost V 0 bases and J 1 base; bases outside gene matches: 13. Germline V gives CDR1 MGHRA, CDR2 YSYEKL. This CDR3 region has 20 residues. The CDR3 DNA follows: TGCGCCAGCAGCCAAGAGGGGAGCGGGAGGGCGAGGGGGCGCACAGATACGCAGTATTTT. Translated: CASSQEGSGRARGRTDTQYF.

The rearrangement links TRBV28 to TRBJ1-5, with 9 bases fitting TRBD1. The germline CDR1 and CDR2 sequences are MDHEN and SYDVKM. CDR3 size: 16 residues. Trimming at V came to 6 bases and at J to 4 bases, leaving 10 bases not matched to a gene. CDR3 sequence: CASRPGQGRGNQPQHF. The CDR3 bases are TGTGCCAGCAGGCCGGGACAGGGTAGGGGAAATCAGCCCCAGCATTTT. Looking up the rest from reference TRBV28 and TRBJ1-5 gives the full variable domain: DVKVTQSSRYLVKRTGEKVFLECVQDMDHENMFWYRQDPGLGLRLIYFSYDVKMKEKGDIPEGYSVSREKKERFSLILESASTNQTSMYLCASRPGQGRGNQPQHFGDGTRLSIL.

The CDR3 DNA reads as TGTGCCTGGGGCAGACAGGGAGCCTACAATGAGCAGTTCTTC. This encodes CAWGRQGAYNEQFF. The V gene is TRBV30, the J gene TRBJ2-1; 7 positions agree with TRBD1. CDR3 length: 14 residues. Germline CDR1 GTSNPN, CDR2 SVGIG (reference sequence). The junction had 6 bases not matched to a gene; V was cut back by 5 bases and J by 2 bases.